The 3 T cell receptor beta chains below come from one sample, sequenced in a study of OX40 agonist ivuxolimab in advanced cancers. The table came from immunoSEQ multiplex PCR; TCRdb's copy has only in-frame clones and leaves some out. The data hold over 60,000 clones, with approximately 90% observed a single time. The specimen comprised CD4+ or CD8+ T cells sorted from blood, sampled in a trial of the OX40 agonist ivuxolimab. The source of these receptors is an adult with an advanced solid tumor such as melanoma, head and neck, liver or kidney cancer.

This chain links TRBV30 with TRBJ1-3; D is uncertain. Germline CDR1 reads GTSNPN; CDR2 reads SVGIG (reference sequence). V dropped 2 bases and J dropped 4 bases, with 6 bases sitting between them. The CDR3 covers 12 residues. CDR3 nucleotide sequence: TGTGCCTGGAGTACCCAGGGAAACACCATATATTTT. This sequence encodes CAWSTQGNTIYF.

V and J are TRBV7-3 and TRBJ1-1, with D unresolved. The CDR3 spans 14 residues. The V and J ends lost 6 bases and 1 base respectively, with 12 bases between them. Looked up from germline, CDR1 is SGHTA and CDR2 is FQGTGA. In nucleotides, the CDR3 is TGTGCCAGCAGGTCCAACCGGGGGAACACTGAAGCTTTCTTT. It translates to CASRSNRGNTEAFF.

The V and J genes are TRBV6-1 and TRBJ2-3; TRBD1 might be the D (7 bases). Germline values: CDR1 MNHNS, CDR2 SASEGT. The CDR3 consists of 14 residues. The germline V and J ends were trimmed by 8 bases and 1 base, with 13 bases remaining between them. CDR3 nucleotides: TGTGCCAGCCAGGAGGGGGCGGGCACAGATACGCAGTATTTT. As protein: CASQEGAGTDTQYF.